These 12 T cell receptor beta chains share one sample of origin, sequenced in a study of T-cell reconstitution after alpha-beta-depleted transplantation in children. TCRbeta library preparation incorporated unique molecular identifiers. TCRdb re-analysed the PCR reads in MiXCR, keeping a single row per CDR3 protein. The sample records about 340,000 distinct CDR3 sequences, around 15% being singletons. Here the sequenced sample was PBMCs, mostly from graft donor cells, taken 360 days after TCRalphabeta/CD19-depleted stem cell transplant. These receptors were taken from a male patient between 2 and 10 years old who had a stem cell transplant for acute lymphoblastic leukemia, so the T cells may come from the graft donor.

The chain couples TRBV12-3 or TRBV12-4 to TRBJ2-5; 9 nucleotides match TRBD1. The CDR3 is 15 residues long. Trimming cost V 6 bases and J 5 bases; bases outside gene matches: 10. CDR3 DNA sequence: TGTGCCAGCAGAGAACGGGACAGGGTCCGGGAGACCCAGTACTTC. It specifies CASRERDRVRETQYF.

The chain uses TRBV24-1 and TRBJ2-1; no definite D call. V lost 8 bases to trimming and J lost 0 bases, with 16 bases between them. The length of the CDR3 is 16 residues. Germline V lookup: CDR1 KGHDR, CDR2 SFDVKD. The CDR3 spells CATIHDDTCSYNEQFF. The CDR3 DNA reads as TGTGCCACCATCCACGACGACACCTGCTCCTACAATGAGCAGTTCTTC.

The chain joins TRBV14 to TRBJ2-2, with 7 bases lining up with TRBD2. The CDR3 is 15 amino acids. Germline lookup yields CDR1 SGHDN and CDR2 FVKESK. V trimming: 4 bases; J trimming: 8 bases; junction bases outside the gene matches: 10. This CDR3 is CASSLTRAGVGELFF. The CDR3 region has the DNA TGTGCCAGCAGCCTCACGCGGGCGGGAGTTGGGGAGCTGTTTTTT. Together with reference TRBV14 and TRBJ2-2, the CDR3 gives the full variable domain: EAGVTQFPSHSVIEKGQTVTLRCDPISGHDNLYWYRRVMGKEIKFLLHFVKESKQDESGMPNNRFLAERTGGTYSTLKVQPAELEDSGVYFCASSLTRAGVGELFFGEGSRLTVL.

The chain uses TRBV6-2 or TRBV6-3 and TRBJ2-5; D might be TRBD1 or TRBD2, each matching 5 bases. Germline lookup yields CDR1 MNHEY and CDR2 SVGEGT. Trimming shortened V by 4 bases and J by 6 bases, and 12 bases separated the two germline ends. The CDR3 length is 13 residues. This chain's CDR3 is CASSFGGRKTQYF. CDR3 DNA: TGTGCCAGCAGTTTTGGGGGTCGGAAGACCCAGTACTTC.

V gene TRBV28 combines with J gene TRBJ2-5, with a weak D call TRBD2 (6 bases). With 2 bases removed from V and 4 bases from J, the gap between germline ends came to 14 bases. This CDR3 region has 15 residues. Germline CDR1 and CDR2: MDHEN and SYDVKM. CDR3 DNA: TGTGCCAGCAGTTTAACGGGAGTGCGAGGAGAGACCCAGTACTTC. Amino acid sequence: CASSLTGVRGETQYF.

This clonotype came up many times. This rearrangement joins TRBV20-1 to TRBJ2-4, with D possibly TRBD1 on 6 matching bases. This CDR3 is 14 amino acids long. The V gene's germline CDR1 is DFQATT and CDR2 SNEGSKA (reference sequence). Trimming removed 0 bases at V and 7 bases at J, with 13 bases between. CDR3 coding DNA: TGCAGTGCTAGAGACCACAGGGTCCGGAACATTCAGTACTTC. Amino acids: CSARDHRVRNIQYF.

This clonotype has a count of ten or more. The CDR3 protein is CASSLGLLNTEAFF. CDR3 bases: TGTGCCAGCAGCTTAGGGCTCCTGAACACTGAAGCTTTCTTT. The J gene is TRBJ1-1, the V gene TRBV7-2; unclear D gene. The germline gives CDR1 SGHTA, CDR2 FQGNSA. V was shortened by 1 base and J by 0 bases, with 6 bases between the two germline ends. This CDR3 region has 14 residues.

The table lists this clonotype with a few counts. This sequence joins TRBV7-6 and TRBJ1-4; 9 bases are a match to TRBD1. This CDR3 contains 17 residues. The trim removed 5 bases at V and 10 bases at J, leaving 17 bases unmatched. In germline, CDR1 is SGHVS, CDR2 FNYEAQ. The CDR3: CASSQITRHRGQGKLFF. The CDR3 DNA is TGTGCCAGCAGCCAAATTACTAGGCACAGGGGGCAGGGAAAACTGTTTTTT.

The chain recombines TRBV5-1 with TRBJ1-1; D call uncertain. Trimming left V 0 bases short and J 7 bases short, with 7 bases between. Germline CDR1 is SGHRS and CDR2 is YFSETQ. This CDR3 region has 12 residues. For the CDR3, the DNA is TGCGCCAGCAGCTTGGGGCAGCATGAAGCTTTCTTT. This gives the protein CASSLGQHEAFF.

This clonotype was counted a few times. The chain couples TRBV3-1 to TRBJ2-1; 8 bases are shared with TRBD2. The CDR3 has 16 residues. The J segment lost 7 bases and the V segment lost 1 base, leaving 9 bases of the junction unmatched. Germline CDR1 and CDR2: LGHDT and YNNKEL (reference sequence). The DNA of the CDR3 is TGTGCCAGCAGCCAAGGAAGGGGACTAGTTTGGAATGAGCAGTTCTTC. The encoded protein is CASSQGRGLVWNEQFF.

V is TRBV4-2 and J is TRBJ2-1; 9 bases match TRBD1. Germline V CDR1 and CDR2: LGHNA, YNFKEQ. With V trimmed by 5 bases and J by 6 bases, 14 bases remained unmatched. This CDR3 comprises 17 residues. In DNA form, the CDR3 reads TGTGCCAGCAGCTTCCTACCCGGGACAGGGAATGGCAATGAGCAGTTCTTC. Translation: CASSFLPGTGNGNEQFF.

This clonotype was detected ten times or more. The genes are TRBV7-2 and TRBJ2-1; 11 bases fit TRBD2. The germline CDR1 and CDR2 sequences are SGHTA and FQGNSA. V shed 5 bases and J 3 bases; nucleotides not matched to a gene: 3. This CDR3 comprises 15 residues. The CDR3 nucleotides read TGTGCCAGCAGCCCGGGACTAGCGGACTACAATGAGCAGTTCTTC. This translates into CASSPGLADYNEQFF.